These T cell receptor beta chains were read from a single sample in a study of blood T cell repertoires in COVID-19. TCRdb's copy holds only in-frame clones and misses some; the assay was immunoSEQ multiplex PCR. The sample comprises a few hundred thousand clones, 88% of which are singletons, and 1.2% rests with the top ten. Sequencing was carried out using PBMCs or T cells enriched from blood (not recorded which). The source of these receptors is a woman under 30 who had recovered from COVID-19. Both conserved end residues are part of each CDR3. A D gene is named only where the DNA matches it firmly. A row's size may be missing; if present it is once, few, many or a size class.

d_call: .
v_call: TRBV5-4
clone_size: .
j_call: TRBJ1-4
cdr3_aa: CASSPATGSDEKLFF
cdr3_nt: TGTGCCAGCAGCCCCGCCACAGGGTCGGATGAAAAACTGTTTTTT

d_call: .
v_call: TRBV9
clone_size: .
j_call: TRBJ1-6
cdr3_aa: CASSPGQGTPLHF
cdr3_nt: TGTGCCAGCAGCCCCGGGCAGGGGACACCCCTCCACTTT

d_call: TRBD1
v_call: TRBV18
clone_size: .
j_call: TRBJ1-1
cdr3_aa: CASSPGQDTEAFF
cdr3_nt: TGTGCCAGCTCGCCGGGACAGGACACTGAAGCTTTCTTT

d_call: .
v_call: TRBV12-3/TRBV12-4
clone_size: .
j_call: TRBJ1-1
cdr3_aa: CASSLHDGTEAFF
cdr3_nt: TGTGCCAGCAGTTTACACGACGGGACTGAAGCTTTCTTT

d_call: TRBD1
v_call: TRBV4-1
clone_size: .
j_call: TRBJ2-5
cdr3_aa: CASSQAPGQGETQYF
cdr3_nt: TGCGCCAGCAGCCAAGCTCCGGGACAGGGGGAGACCCAGTACTTC

d_call: TRBD2
v_call: TRBV5-1
clone_size: once
j_call: TRBJ2-1
cdr3_aa: CASRPPEGLAGGHEQFF
cdr3_nt: TGCGCCAGCAGACCTCCCGAAGGACTAGCGGGGGGGCATGAGCAGTTCTTC

d_call: .
v_call: TRBV6-1
clone_size: .
j_call: TRBJ2-7
cdr3_aa: CASSEPQGGLQQYF
cdr3_nt: TGTGCCAGCAGTGAACCCCAGGGAGGCTTACAGCAGTACTTC

d_call: .
v_call: TRBV9
clone_size: .
j_call: TRBJ1-3
cdr3_aa: CASRYGGSGNTIYF
cdr3_nt: TGTGCCAGCAGATACGGGGGCTCTGGAAACACCATATATTTT

d_call: TRBD1
v_call: TRBV4-3
clone_size: .
j_call: TRBJ1-1
cdr3_aa: CASSQGVGGLNTEAFF
cdr3_nt: TGCGCCAGCAGCCAAGGGGTAGGGGGCTTGAACACTGAAGCTTTCTTT

d_call: TRBD1
v_call: TRBV5-3
clone_size: .
j_call: TRBJ1-5
cdr3_aa: CARFQPPVPDREFNQPQHF
cdr3_nt: TGTGCCAGATTCCAGCCACCCGTACCGGACAGGGAGTTCAATCAGCCCCAGCATTTT

d_call: .
v_call: TRBV3-1/TRBV3-2
clone_size: .
j_call: TRBJ1-3
cdr3_aa: CASSLYAGNTIYF
cdr3_nt: TGTGCCAGCAGCCTGTATGCTGGAAACACCATATATTTT

d_call: .
v_call: TRBV3-1/TRBV3-2
clone_size: .
j_call: TRBJ1-1
cdr3_aa: CASSQVAWSGLAEAFF
cdr3_nt: TGTGCCAGCAGCCAAGTGGCGTGGAGTGGGTTGGCTGAAGCTTTCTTT

d_call: .
v_call: TRBV3-1/TRBV3-2
clone_size: .
j_call: TRBJ1-2
cdr3_aa: CASSQGPGGYGYTF
cdr3_nt: TGTGCCAGCAGCCAAGGGCCGGGTGGCTATGGCTACACCTTC

d_call: TRBD1
v_call: TRBV4-2
clone_size: few
j_call: TRBJ1-1
cdr3_aa: CASSQNRGPTEAFF
cdr3_nt: TGTGCCAGCAGCCAAAACAGGGGGCCCACTGAAGCTTTCTTT

d_call: TRBD1
v_call: TRBV25-1
clone_size: .
j_call: TRBJ1-3
cdr3_aa: CASLNSFGTGIYTIYF
cdr3_nt: TGTGCCAGCCTAAACTCTTTCGGGACAGGGATATACACCATATATTTT

d_call: .
v_call: TRBV5-4
clone_size: once
j_call: TRBJ2-5
cdr3_aa: CASSLATGRETQYF
cdr3_nt: TGTGCCAGCAGCTTGGCGACAGGACGGGAGACCCAGTACTTC

d_call: .
v_call: TRBV9
clone_size: .
j_call: TRBJ2-1
cdr3_aa: CASSVTWGTNGYNEQFF
cdr3_nt: TGTGCCAGCAGCGTAACCTGGGGCACTAATGGCTACAATGAGCAGTTCTTC

d_call: .
v_call: TRBV28
clone_size: .
j_call: TRBJ1-6
cdr3_aa: CASVGGAGSYNSPLHF
cdr3_nt: TGTGCCAGCGTCGGGGGGGCCGGCTCCTATAATTCACCCCTCCACTTT

d_call: .
v_call: TRBV5-6
clone_size: .
j_call: TRBJ1-2
cdr3_aa: CASSLGTVNYGYTF
cdr3_nt: TGTGCCAGCAGCTTGGGTACGGTAAACTATGGCTACACCTTC

d_call: TRBD2
v_call: TRBV4-1
clone_size: .
j_call: TRBJ2-1
cdr3_aa: CASSQLGGGGEQFF
cdr3_nt: TGCGCCAGCAGCCAATTAGGCGGGGGTGGTGAGCAGTTCTTC

d_call: .
v_call: TRBV18
clone_size: .
j_call: TRBJ2-1
cdr3_aa: CASSPPESARQFF
cdr3_nt: TGTGCCAGCTCACCACCGGAAAGCGCACGTCAGTTCTTC

d_call: TRBD2
v_call: TRBV7-2
clone_size: .
j_call: TRBJ2-3
cdr3_aa: CASSPLAGRTDTQYF
cdr3_nt: TGTGCCAGCAGCCCGCTAGCGGGTCGCACAGATACGCAGTATTTT

d_call: TRBD1
v_call: TRBV4-1
clone_size: .
j_call: TRBJ1-1
cdr3_aa: CASSQPTGGTEAFF
cdr3_nt: TGCGCCAGCAGCCAGCCGACAGGGGGCACTGAAGCTTTCTTT